This T cell receptor (beta chain) was captured in a study of glioma-infiltrating T cells. Study-level results: Very few CDR3 sequences were shared between tissue and blood.

This clonotype was seen only a few times. Its matching antigen is unknown. Amplification of TCR alpha and beta CDR3 regions from RNA used iRepertoire nested multiplex PCR. For one-step reverse transcription and amplification, 100-400 ng of tissue mRNA or PBMC total RNA was used. TCRdb re-analysed the multiplex PCR reads in MiXCR, keeping a single row per CDR3 protein. This sample has around 100,000 distinct CDR3 sequences, with roughly 30% found just once. The CDR3 runs to 14 residues. Germline lookup yields CDR1 SGHDT and CDR2 YYEEEE. V lost 0 bases to trimming and J lost 10 bases, with 14 bases between them.

Sequenced input: glioma tissue, nonneoplastic brain tissue, or PBMCs (not recorded which). V gene TRBV5-6 combines with J gene TRBJ1-3; D unclear. This TCR was recovered from a human donor with low-grade glioma or glioblastoma, undergoing nonglioma brain surgery, or in good health (not recorded which). The CDR3 loop is CASSLADTRGTIYF. CDR3 DNA: TGTGCCAGCAGCTTGGCGGATACCCGGGGAACCATATATTTT.